This T cell receptor (beta chain) is from a study of blood T cell repertoires in COVID-19 (dated by TCRdb to 2018 to 2020). Regarding the complete study: The collaborator samples originated in the United States, Italy and Spain and spanned the acute and convalescent phases of COVID-19. The material from the prospective study consisted of cDNA or gDNA derived from T cells, B-cell-depleted T cells, or PBMCs. Subjects who had been exposed to COVID-19, were actively infected with it, or had recovered from it provided the deeply sampled blood TCRbeta repertoires that made up the dataset. The repertoires were released in a freely available public database intended as a resource for research on the immune response to SARS-CoV-2. Samples were obtained from the ongoing ImmuneRACE study (first 160 participants) and from approximately 1,200 subjects provided by 6 global collaborators. A de-identified subject ID, COVID-19 status, age in years and sex were almost always included in the sample metadata. Where available, HLA class I and class II types were obtained from metadata supplied by the sample provider rather than from assay-based typing. What the study reported, not specific to this receptor: How much clinical and demographic metadata was included differed by source and by participant, and the metadata was provided uncurated.

The collaborating institutions used their own protocols to collect whole blood in K2EDTA tubes. For TCRbeta analysis, collaborator samples were shipped as frozen whole blood, as isolated PBMCs, or as DNA extracted from either sample type. TCRbeta CDR3 regions were amplified from genomic DNA using the immunoSEQ Assay, a bias-controlled multiplex PCR. Under the source paper's analysis protocol: The number of nucleated cells in each sample was estimated by amplification of reference gene primers within the assay. To quantify the absolute abundance of each unique TCRbeta CDR3 rearrangement, sequence reads were collapsed and filtered. For each sample, productive Simpson clonality was calculated as the square root of Simpson's diversity index across productive rearrangements. This immuneACCESS table, as held by TCRdb, lists in-frame sequences with V and J called but not all clones. Of the missing ones, under half trace to an unresolved V gene in checked studies; the others have no known cause. The V and J calls and the clone size are those of that table, but D and trimming were determined from the DNA. This sample is represented by roughly 96,000 clones; about 81% of them were singletons. The ten largest make up 15% to 20% of the sample.

On this clone: The antigen it binds to is not known. No base quality information exists; no much larger clone differs at one position.

Sample: peripheral blood. The TCR was taken from a man at least 80 years old with acute or convalescent COVID-19.

The DNA sequence is given as TGCGCCAGCAGCCAAGAGGTTCAGGGGGCCATTGAGCAGTTCTTC. Its coded protein is CASSQEVQGAIEQFF. The chain is encoded by TRBV4-3 joined to TRBJ2-1; 8 bases in between match TRBD1. Trimming leaves V shorter by 0 bases and J shorter by 9 bases, with the junction holding 7 bases beyond the gene matches. The CDR3 runs 15 amino acids, cysteine and phenylalanine included. Kept here is only the CDR3 DNA, which spans 45 bases and is read in frame from base 1. CDR1 LGHNA and CDR2 YSLEER are derived from the germline V gene.